This TCR beta chain was captured by sequencing in a study of blood T cell repertoires in COVID-19 (dated by TCRdb to about 2020). The study in broad terms: Collaborator samples came from the United States, Italy and Spain and covered acute and convalescent phases of COVID-19. The samples were drawn from two sources: the first 160 participants of the ongoing ImmuneRACE study, and 1,200 or so subjects contributed by 6 global collaborators. Subjects who had been exposed to COVID-19, were actively infected with it, or had recovered from it provided the deeply sampled blood TCRbeta repertoires that made up the dataset. The material from the prospective study consisted of cDNA or gDNA derived from T cells, B-cell-depleted T cells, or PBMCs. Nearly every sample came with metadata listing a de-identified subject ID, COVID-19 status, age in years and sex. The repertoires were released in a freely available public database intended as a resource for research on the immune response to SARS-CoV-2. HLA class I and class II types, where available, came from metadata supplied by the sample provider rather than from assay-based typing. What the study reported, not specific to this receptor: The quantity of clinical and demographic metadata differed by source and by participant and was supplied without curation.

Points on this clone: The antigen this receptor binds is unknown. Per-nucleotide qualities are absent, and no much larger clonotype sits a single base away.

The immunoSEQ Assay, a bias-controlled multiplex PCR, was used to amplify TCRbeta CDR3 regions from genomic DNA. The authors' analysis ran thus. Within the assay, amplification of reference gene primers was used to estimate how many nucleated cells each sample contained. To quantify the absolute abundance of each unique TCRbeta CDR3 rearrangement, sequence reads were collapsed and filtered. Productive Simpson clonality was computed per sample as the square root of Simpson's diversity index over productive rearrangements. Entries here come from immuneACCESS through TCRdb and include only in-frame sequences with V and J called. Some clones fail to appear in such tables; in the studies checked, an unresolved V gene covers under half of the shortfall, and the cause of the remainder is unknown. Clone size and the V and J calls come from that table; the DNA yielded D and trimming. For this sample the table gives about 120,000 clones, of which around 82% were detected only once. About a sixth of the sample lies in the top ten.

At one collaborating source in Seattle, patients were enrolled during active infection and were followed longitudinally through the course of disease. Each collaborating institution followed its own protocols to collect whole blood in K2EDTA tubes. For TCRbeta analysis, collaborators shipped samples as frozen whole blood, isolated PBMCs, or DNA extracted from either of those sample types. The CDR3 has 15 amino acids, counting the end cysteine and phenylalanine. Here the CDR3 DNA is all that survives: 45 bases in frame from base 1. V loses 7 bases at its end and J loses 5 bases; junction bases beyond the gene matches: 7. Via the germline V gene (reference sequence), CDR1 is LNHDA and CDR2 SQIVND.

This chain is built from TRBV19 and TRBJ1-6, with 8 bases matching TRBD1. This TCR was recovered from a man aged 25 to 45 with COVID-19, enrolled during active disease. Sample: peripheral blood. The CDR3 region has the sequence CASKAGGQDNSPLHF. The DNA sequence is TGTGCCAGTAAGGCCGGGGGACAGGATAATTCACCCCTCCACTTT.